Following are 2 T cell receptor beta chains from one sample sequenced in a study of blood T cell repertoires in COVID-19 (dated by TCRdb to about 2020). Library preparation employed the immunoSEQ multiplex PCR assay. Drawn from immuneACCESS, this table holds only the in-frame rearrangements with V and J called that TCRdb kept. Clones are partly lost; checked studies trace under half to an unresolved V gene and leave the rest unexplained. A total of about 84,000 clones appear in this sample, around 88% of them only once. In total, the top ten clones hold roughly 36% of the sample. The sequenced sample was peripheral blood. The origin of the receptors is a man older than 75 with active or convalescent COVID-19.

This clone was seen a single time. The CDR3 reads CASSYSQAYSNQPQHF. Written as DNA, the CDR3 is TGTGCCAGCAGTTACTCGCAGGCCTATAGCAATCAGCCCCAGCATTTT. The chain employs TRBV6-5 and TRBJ1-5; D gene ambiguous. Germline V CDR1 and CDR2: MNHEY, SVGAGI. The length of the CDR3 is 16 residues. V was cut by 0 bases and J by 0 bases, with 9 bases left in between.

This chain uses TRBV2 with TRBJ1-4, with TRBD1 matching over 8 bases. This CDR3 is built from 15 residues. CDR1 is SNHLY, CDR2 FYNNEI, per germline. The junction had 8 bases not matched to a gene; V was cut back by 6 bases and J by 5 bases. The CDR3, as DNA: TGTGCCAGCAGCCCTTGGACAGGGTCAAATGAAAAACTGTTTTTT. Translating it yields CASSPWTGSNEKLFF.